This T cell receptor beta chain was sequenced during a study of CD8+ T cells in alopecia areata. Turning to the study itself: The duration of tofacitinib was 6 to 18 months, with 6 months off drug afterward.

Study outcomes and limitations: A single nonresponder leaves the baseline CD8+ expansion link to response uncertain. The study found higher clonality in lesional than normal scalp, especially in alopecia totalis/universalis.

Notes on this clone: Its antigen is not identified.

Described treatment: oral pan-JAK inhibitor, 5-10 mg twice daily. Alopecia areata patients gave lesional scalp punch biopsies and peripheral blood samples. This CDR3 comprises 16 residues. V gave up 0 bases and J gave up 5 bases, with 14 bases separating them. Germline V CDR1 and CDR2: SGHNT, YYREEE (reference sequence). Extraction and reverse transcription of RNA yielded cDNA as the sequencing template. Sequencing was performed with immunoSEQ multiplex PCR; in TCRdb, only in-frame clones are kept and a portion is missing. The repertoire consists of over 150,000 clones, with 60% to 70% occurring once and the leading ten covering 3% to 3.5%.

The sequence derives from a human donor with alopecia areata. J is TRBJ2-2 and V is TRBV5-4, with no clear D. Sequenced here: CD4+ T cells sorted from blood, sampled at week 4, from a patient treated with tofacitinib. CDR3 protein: CASSLGRPLSTGELFF. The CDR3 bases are TGTGCCAGCAGCTTGGGCAGGCCTCTGAGTACCGGGGAGCTGTTTTTT.